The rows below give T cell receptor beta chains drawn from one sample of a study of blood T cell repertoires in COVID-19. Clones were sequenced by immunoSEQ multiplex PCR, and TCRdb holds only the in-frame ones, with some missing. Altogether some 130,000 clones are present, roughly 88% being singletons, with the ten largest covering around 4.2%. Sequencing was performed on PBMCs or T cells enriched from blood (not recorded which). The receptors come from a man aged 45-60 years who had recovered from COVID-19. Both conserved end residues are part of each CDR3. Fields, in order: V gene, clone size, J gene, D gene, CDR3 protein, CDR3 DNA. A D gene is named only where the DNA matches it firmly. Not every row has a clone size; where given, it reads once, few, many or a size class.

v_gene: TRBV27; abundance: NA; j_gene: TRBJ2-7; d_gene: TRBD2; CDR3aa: CASSPLGTSVSDEQYF; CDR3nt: TGTGCCAGCAGTCCCCTAGGGACTAGCGTGAGCGACGAGCAGTACTTC
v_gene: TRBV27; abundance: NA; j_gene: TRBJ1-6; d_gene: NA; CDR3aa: CASSPSPASGFGSPLHF; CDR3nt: TGTGCCAGCAGCCCCTCCCCGGCGTCAGGTTTTGGTTCACCCCTCCACTTT
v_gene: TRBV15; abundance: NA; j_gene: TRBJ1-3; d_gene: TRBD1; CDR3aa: CATAGQGASTIYF; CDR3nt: TGTGCCACCGCCGGACAGGGGGCTAGCACCATATATTTT
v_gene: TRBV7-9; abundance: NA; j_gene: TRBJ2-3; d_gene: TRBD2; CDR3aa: CASSEGLAGPTDTQYF; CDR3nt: TGTGCCAGCAGCGAGGGACTAGCGGGGCCCACAGATACGCAGTATTTT
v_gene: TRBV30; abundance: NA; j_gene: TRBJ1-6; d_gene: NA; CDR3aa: CAWSVGQRMPPLHF; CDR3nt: TGTGCCTGGAGTGTCGGACAGAGGATGCCACCCCTCCACTTT
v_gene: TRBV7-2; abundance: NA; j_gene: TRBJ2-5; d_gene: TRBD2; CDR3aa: CASSLGRSSGGARETQYF; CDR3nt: TGTGCCAGCAGCTTAGGTCGGTCTAGCGGGGGGGCCCGGGAGACCCAGTACTTC
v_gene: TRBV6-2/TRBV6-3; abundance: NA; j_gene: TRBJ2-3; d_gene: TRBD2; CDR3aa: CASSPRLAGDESTDTQYF; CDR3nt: TGTGCCAGCAGTCCCAGACTAGCGGGGGATGAAAGCACAGATACGCAGTATTTT
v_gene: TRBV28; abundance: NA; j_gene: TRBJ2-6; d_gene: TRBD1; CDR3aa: CASSSPTGQASGANVLTF; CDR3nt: TGTGCCAGCAGTTCGCCAACGGGACAGGCCTCCGGGGCCAACGTCCTGACTTTC
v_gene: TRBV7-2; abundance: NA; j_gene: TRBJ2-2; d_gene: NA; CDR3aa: CASSRRDGGELFF; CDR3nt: TGTGCCAGCAGCCGGAGGGATGGCGGGGAGCTGTTTTTT
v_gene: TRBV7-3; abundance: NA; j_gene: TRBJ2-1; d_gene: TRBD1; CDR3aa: CASSLTPWTGADEQFF; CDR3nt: TGTGCCAGCAGCTTAACCCCTTGGACAGGGGCCGATGAGCAGTTCTTC
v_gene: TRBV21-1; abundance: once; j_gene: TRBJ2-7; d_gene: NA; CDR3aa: CASSKGAGGYEQYF; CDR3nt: TGTGCCAGCAGCAAAGGGGCAGGGGGCTACGAGCAGTACTTC
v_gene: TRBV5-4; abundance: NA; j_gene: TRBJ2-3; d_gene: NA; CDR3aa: CASSLFWAATTDTQYF; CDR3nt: TGTGCCAGCAGCTTGTTTTGGGCCGCAACCACAGATACGCAGTATTTT
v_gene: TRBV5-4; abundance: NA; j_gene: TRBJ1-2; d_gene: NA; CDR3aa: CASSWGGQPYGYTF; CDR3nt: TGTGCCAGCAGCTGGGGTGGACAGCCTTATGGCTACACCTTC
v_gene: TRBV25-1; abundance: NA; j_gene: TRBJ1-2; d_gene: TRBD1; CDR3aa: CASSEGQHYGYTF; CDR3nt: TGTGCCAGCAGTGAGGGACAGCACTATGGCTACACCTTC
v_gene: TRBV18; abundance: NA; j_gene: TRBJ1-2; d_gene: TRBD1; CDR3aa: CASSRVPGQPAYGYTF; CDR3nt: TGTGCCAGCTCAAGGGTTCCGGGACAGCCAGCCTATGGCTACACCTTC
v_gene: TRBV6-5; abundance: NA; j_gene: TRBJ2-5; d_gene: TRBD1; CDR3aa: CASSYYRGETQYF; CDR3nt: TGTGCCAGCAGTTACTACAGGGGTGAGACCCAGTACTTC
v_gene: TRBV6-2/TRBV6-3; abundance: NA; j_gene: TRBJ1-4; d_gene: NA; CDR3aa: CASSYGGLVEKLFF; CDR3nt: TGTGCCAGCAGTTACGGGGGACTTGTCGAAAAACTGTTTTTT
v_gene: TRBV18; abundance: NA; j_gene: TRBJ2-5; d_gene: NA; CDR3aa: CASSPSSRSETQYF; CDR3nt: TGTGCCAGCTCACCCTCTTCTAGGTCAGAGACCCAGTACTTC
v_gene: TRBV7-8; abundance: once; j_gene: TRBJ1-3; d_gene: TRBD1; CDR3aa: CASSWTGVDSGNTIYF; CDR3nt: TGTGCCAGCAGCTGGACAGGGGTTGACTCTGGAAACACCATATATTTT
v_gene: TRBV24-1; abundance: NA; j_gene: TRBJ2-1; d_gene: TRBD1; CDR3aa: CATSDKTGDYNEQFF; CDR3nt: TGTGCCACCAGTGATAAAACAGGGGACTACAATGAGCAGTTCTTC
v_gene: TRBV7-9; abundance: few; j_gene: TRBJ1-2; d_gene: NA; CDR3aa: CASSDSAGYYGYTF; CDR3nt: TGTGCCAGCAGCGACTCAGCGGGATACTATGGCTACACCTTC
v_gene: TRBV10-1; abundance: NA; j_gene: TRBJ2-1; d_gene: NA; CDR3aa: CASRSREPVGNEQFF; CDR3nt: TGCGCCAGCCGCTCGAGGGAACCCGTGGGGAATGAGCAGTTCTTC
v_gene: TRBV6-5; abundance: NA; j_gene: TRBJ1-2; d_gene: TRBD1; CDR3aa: CASSSLGQGNYGYTF; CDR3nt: TGTGCCAGCAGTTCCTTGGGACAGGGAAACTATGGCTACACCTTC
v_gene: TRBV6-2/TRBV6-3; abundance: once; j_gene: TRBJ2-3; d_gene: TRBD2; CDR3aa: CASSTHSGGFTDTQYF; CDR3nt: TGTGCCAGCAGTACCCATAGCGGGGGCTTCACAGATACGCAGTATTTT